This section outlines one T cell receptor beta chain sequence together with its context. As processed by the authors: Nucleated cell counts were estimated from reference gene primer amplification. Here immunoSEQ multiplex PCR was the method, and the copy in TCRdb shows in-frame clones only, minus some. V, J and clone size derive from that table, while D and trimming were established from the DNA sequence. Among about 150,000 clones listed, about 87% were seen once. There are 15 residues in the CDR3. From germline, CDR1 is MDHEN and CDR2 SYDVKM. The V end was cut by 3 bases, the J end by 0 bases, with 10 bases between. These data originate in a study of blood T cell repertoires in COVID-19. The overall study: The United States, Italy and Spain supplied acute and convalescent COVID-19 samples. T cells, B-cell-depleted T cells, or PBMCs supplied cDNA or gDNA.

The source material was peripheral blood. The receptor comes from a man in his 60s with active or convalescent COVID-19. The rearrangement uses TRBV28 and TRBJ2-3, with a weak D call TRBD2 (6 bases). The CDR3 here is CASSFTGRSTDTQYF. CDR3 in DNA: TGTGCCAGCAGTTTCACTGGGAGGAGCACAGATACGCAGTATTTT.